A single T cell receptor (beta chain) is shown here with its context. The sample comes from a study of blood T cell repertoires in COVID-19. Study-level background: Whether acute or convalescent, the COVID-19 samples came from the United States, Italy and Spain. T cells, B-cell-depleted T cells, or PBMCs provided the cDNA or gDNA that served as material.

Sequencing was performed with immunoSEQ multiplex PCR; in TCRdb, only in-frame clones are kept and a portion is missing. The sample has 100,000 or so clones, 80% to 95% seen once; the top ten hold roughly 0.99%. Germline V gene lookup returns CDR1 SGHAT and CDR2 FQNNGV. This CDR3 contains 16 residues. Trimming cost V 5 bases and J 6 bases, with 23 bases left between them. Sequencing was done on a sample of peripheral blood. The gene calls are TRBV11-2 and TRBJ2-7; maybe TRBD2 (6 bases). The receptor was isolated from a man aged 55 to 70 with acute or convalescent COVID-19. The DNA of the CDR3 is TGTGCCAGCAGCGCTGGGGGGTTTGCGGAACGGGGCGAGCAGTACTTC. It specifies CASSAGGFAERGEQYF.